These 8 T cell receptor beta chains originate from one sample sequenced in a study of cytomegalovirus exposure and HLA in healthy donors (dated by TCRdb to 2016 to 2017). Receptor amplification or capture employed the immunoSEQ multiplex PCR assay. The multiplex PCR relied on a mix of 60 forward primers for TCR Vbeta segments and 13 reverse primers for TCR Jbeta segments. The immuneACCESS repertoire file appears here via TCRdb, limited to in-frame rearrangements. These files lack a portion of the clones; in checked studies, under half of the deficit traces to unresolved V genes, and the cause of the others is not known. This sample lists some 220,000 clones; roughly 85% were detected once. 0.24% of the sample is held by the ten biggest clonotypes. Input material: PBMCs. The receptors shown here come from a girl aged 2 to 9 in good health and CMV-seronegative.

V gene TRBV7-9 combines with J gene TRBJ2-5, with D tentatively TRBD2 (5 bases). CDR1 is SEHNR, CDR2 FQNEAQ, per germline (reference sequence). The germline V and J ends were trimmed by 1 base and 5 bases, with 17 bases remaining between them. This CDR3 has 16 residues. The CDR3 reads CASSLGAGASGETQYF. The CDR3 nucleotides read TGTGCCAGCAGCTTAGGCGCGGGCGCGTCGGGGGAGACCCAGTACTTC.

The chain has TRBV5-1 and TRBJ2-7; D unresolved. From germline, CDR1 is SGHRS and CDR2 YFSETQ. V dropped 4 bases and J dropped 2 bases, with 7 bases sitting between them. This CDR3 spans 12 amino acids. The DNA of the CDR3 is TGCGCCAGCAGCCCCCCTACCTACGAGCAGTACTTC. This codes for CASSPPTYEQYF.

This clone was detected only once. This chain uses TRBV27 with TRBJ1-2, with D possibly TRBD1 on 5 matching bases. CDR3 length: 15 amino acids. The germline CDR1 and CDR2 sequences are MNHEY and SMNVEV (reference sequence). The V end lost 2 bases, the J end lost 5 bases, and 15 bases lay between the germline ends. CDR3 loop: CASSLRGSLIYGYTF. Written as DNA, the CDR3 is TGTGCCAGCAGTTTAAGGGGATCCCTTATTTATGGCTACACCTTC.

The chain has TRBV13 and TRBJ2-1; TRBD1 might be the D (5 bases). The CDR3 totals 14 residues. V lost 3 bases to trimming and J lost 7 bases, with 13 bases between them. CDR1 and CDR2 from the germline V gene are PRHDT and FYEKMQ (reference sequence). In DNA form, the CDR3 reads TGTGCCAGCAGCTTCCATACAGGCCCGAATGAGCAGTTCTTC. This codes for CASSFHTGPNEQFF.

The chain links TRBV30 to TRBJ2-5, with D possibly matching TRBD1 (6 bases). V shed 4 bases and J shed 2 bases, with 11 bases lying between them. This CDR3 has 13 amino acids. From germline, CDR1 is GTSNPN and CDR2 SVGIG (reference sequence). CDR3 residues: CAWKRTGQETQYF. The CDR3 DNA is TGTGCCTGGAAGAGAACAGGGCAAGAGACCCAGTACTTC.

On this clone itself: This CDR3 is also generated by other DNA sequences in the sample. The chain is built from TRBV7-9 and TRBJ2-1, with TRBD2 as a possible D gene (6 bases). Germline V gene sequence: CDR1 SEHNR, CDR2 FQNEAQ (reference sequence). The CDR3 contains 11 residues. V was cut by 5 bases and J by 10 bases, with 9 bases left in between. CDR3 loop: CASSRLEEQFF. Here the CDR3 DNA reads TGTGCCAGCAGCAGACTAGAGGAGCAGTTCTTC. The full variable domain, its missing parts supplied by reference TRBV7-9 and TRBJ2-1, is DTGVSQNPRHKITKRGQNVTFRCDPISEHNRLYWYRQTLGQGPEFLTYFQNEAQLEKSRLLSDRFSAERPKGSFSTLEIQRTEQGDSAMYLCASSRLEEQFFGPGTRLTVL.

The chain carries TRBV5-1 and TRBJ2-5; 11 bases agree with TRBD1. This CDR3 spans 14 amino acids. The germline gives CDR1 SGHRS, CDR2 YFSETQ. V shed 4 bases and J 6 bases; nucleotides not matched to a gene: 5. The CDR3 spells CASSLGQGAKTQYF. For the CDR3, the DNA is TGCGCCAGCAGCCTCGGACAGGGGGCTAAGACCCAGTACTTC.

The chain employs TRBV5-6 and TRBJ2-7; 9 bases are a match to TRBD2. The CDR3 length is 16 residues. Germline V gene lookup returns CDR1 SGHDT and CDR2 YYEEEE. V shed 1 base and J 1 base; nucleotides not matched to a gene: 6. Here the CDR3 DNA reads TGTGCCAGCAGCTTGTATCGGCGGGGGGGATCCTACGAGCAGTACTTC. As protein: CASSLYRRGGSYEQYF. The full variable domain, with the rest looked up from reference TRBV5-6 and TRBJ2-7, is DAGVTQSPTHLIKTRGQQVTLRCSPKSGHDTVSWYQQALGQGPQFIFQYYEEEERQRGNFPDRFSGHQFPNYSSELNVNALLLGDSALYLCASSLYRRGGSYEQYFGPGTRLTVT.